This TCR beta chain derives from a study of T cells in Graves' hyperthyroidism and ophthalmopathy. The CDR3 has 15 residues. Trimming removed 2 bases from V and 9 bases from J; junction bases left unmatched: 13. Germline lookup yields CDR1 SGHDT and CDR2 YYEEEE. Amplified TCR beta CDR3 regions derived from RNA transcripts. A set of HTBI primers served as the primers for a first-round RT-PCR of the TCR CDR3. TCRdb called the multiplex PCR reads again in MiXCR, with one record for every CDR3 protein. The profile shows more than 300,000 distinct CDR3 sequences, about a fifth of them singletons. Together with thyroid ultrasound, orbital computed tomography, serum thyroxine and TRAb, clinical symptoms were used for diagnoses.

Material for sequencing was blood. This chain joins TRBV5-6 and TRBJ1-2; 7 nucleotides match TRBD1. The clonotype was recovered from a man aged 18 to 30 with Graves' ophthalmopathy. The CDR3 sequence: CASSFLTGAKPRYTF. The CDR3 nucleotides read TGTGCCAGCAGCTTTTTAACAGGGGCCAAACCTCGCTACACCTTC. Full variable domain (missing parts from reference TRBV5-6 and TRBJ1-2): DAGVTQSPTHLIKTRGQQVTLRCSPKSGHDTVSWYQQALGQGPQFIFQYYEEEERQRGNFPDRFSGHQFPNYSSELNVNALLLGDSALYLCASSFLTGAKPRYTFGSGTRLTVV.